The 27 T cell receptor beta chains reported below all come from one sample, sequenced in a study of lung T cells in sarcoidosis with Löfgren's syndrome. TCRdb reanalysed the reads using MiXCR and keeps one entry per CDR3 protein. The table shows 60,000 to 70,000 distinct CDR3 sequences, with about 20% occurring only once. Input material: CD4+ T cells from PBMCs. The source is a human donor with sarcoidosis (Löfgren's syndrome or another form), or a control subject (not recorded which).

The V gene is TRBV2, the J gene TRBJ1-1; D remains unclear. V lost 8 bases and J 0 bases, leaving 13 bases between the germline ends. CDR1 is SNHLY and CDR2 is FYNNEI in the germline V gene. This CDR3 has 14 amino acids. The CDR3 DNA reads TGTGCCAGCCTAGGAGCAGCCATGAACACTGAAGCTTTCTTT. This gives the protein CASLGAAMNTEAFF. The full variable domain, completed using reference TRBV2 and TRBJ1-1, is EPEVTQTPSHQVTQMGQEVILRCVPISNHLYFYWYRQILGQKVEFLVSFYNNEISEKSEIFDDQFSVERPDGSNFTLKIRSTKLEDSAMYFCASLGAAMNTEAFFGQGTRLTVV.

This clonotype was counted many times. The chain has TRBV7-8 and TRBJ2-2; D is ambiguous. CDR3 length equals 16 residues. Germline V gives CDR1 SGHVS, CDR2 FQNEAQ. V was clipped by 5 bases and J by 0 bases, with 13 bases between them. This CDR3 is CASSPRVGTNTGELFF. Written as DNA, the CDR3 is TGTGCCAGCAGCCCGCGAGTCGGAACGAACACCGGGGAGCTGTTTTTT.

This CDR3 is CASSIGGTSLAKNIQYF. The CDR3 coding sequence is TGTGCCAGTAGTATAGGAGGGACATCACTAGCCAAAAACATTCAGTACTTC. This chain joins TRBV19 and TRBJ2-4; a possible D gene is TRBD1 (6 bases). V dropped 1 base and J dropped 0 bases, with 13 bases sitting between them. CDR1 LNHDA and CDR2 SQIVND come from the germline V gene (reference sequence). The CDR3 sequence is 17 residues long.

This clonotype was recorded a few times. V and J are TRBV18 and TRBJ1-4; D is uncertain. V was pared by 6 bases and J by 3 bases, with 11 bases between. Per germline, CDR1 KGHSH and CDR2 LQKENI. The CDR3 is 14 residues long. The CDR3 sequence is CASSPEVANEKLFF. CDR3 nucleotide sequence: TGTGCCAGCTCCCCAGAAGTCGCTAATGAAAAACTGTTTTTT.

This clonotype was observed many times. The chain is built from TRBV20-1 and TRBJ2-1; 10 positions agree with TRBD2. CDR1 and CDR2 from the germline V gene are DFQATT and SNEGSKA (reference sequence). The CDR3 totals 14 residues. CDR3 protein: CRADSGGPGNEQFF. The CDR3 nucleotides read TGCAGAGCCGATAGCGGGGGGCCGGGCAATGAGCAGTTCTTC.

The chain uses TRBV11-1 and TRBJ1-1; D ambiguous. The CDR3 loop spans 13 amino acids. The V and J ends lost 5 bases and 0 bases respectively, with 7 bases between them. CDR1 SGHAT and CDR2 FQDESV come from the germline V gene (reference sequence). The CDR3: CASSKGMNTEAFF. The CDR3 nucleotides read TGTGCCAGCAGCAAAGGCATGAACACTGAAGCTTTCTTT.

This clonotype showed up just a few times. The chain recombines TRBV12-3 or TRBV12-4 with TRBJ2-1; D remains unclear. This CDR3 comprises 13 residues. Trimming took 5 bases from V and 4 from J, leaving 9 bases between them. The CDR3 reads CASSVDEYNEQFF. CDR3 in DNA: TGTGCCAGCAGTGTAGACGAGTACAATGAGCAGTTCTTC.

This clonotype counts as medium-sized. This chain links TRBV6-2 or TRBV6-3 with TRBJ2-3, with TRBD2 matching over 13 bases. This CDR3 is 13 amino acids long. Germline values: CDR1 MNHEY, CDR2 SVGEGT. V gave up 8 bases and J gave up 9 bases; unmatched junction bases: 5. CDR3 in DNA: TGTGCCAGCCGGACTAGCGGGAGAGGCACGCAGTATTTT. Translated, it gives CASRTSGRGTQYF.

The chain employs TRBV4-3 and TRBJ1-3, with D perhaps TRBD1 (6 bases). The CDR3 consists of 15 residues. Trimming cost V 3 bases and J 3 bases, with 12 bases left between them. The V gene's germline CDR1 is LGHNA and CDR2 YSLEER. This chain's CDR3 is CASSQGKTGGNTIYF. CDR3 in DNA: TGCGCCAGCAGCCAGGGCAAGACAGGTGGAAACACCATATATTTT.

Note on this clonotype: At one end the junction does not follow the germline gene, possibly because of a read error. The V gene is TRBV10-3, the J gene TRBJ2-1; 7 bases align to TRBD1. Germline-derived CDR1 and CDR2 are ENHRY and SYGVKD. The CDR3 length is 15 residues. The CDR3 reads CAVSLRDSAYNEQFF. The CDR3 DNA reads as TGTGCCGTCAGCCTCCGGGACAGCGCATACAATGAGCAGTTCTTC.

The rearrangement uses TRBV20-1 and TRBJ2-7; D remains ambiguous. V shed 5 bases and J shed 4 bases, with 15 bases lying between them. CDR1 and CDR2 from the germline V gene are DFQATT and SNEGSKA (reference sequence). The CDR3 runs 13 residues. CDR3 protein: CSAQRSAGYEQYF. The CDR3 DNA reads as TGCAGTGCTCAGAGGTCGGCTGGGTACGAGCAGTACTTC.

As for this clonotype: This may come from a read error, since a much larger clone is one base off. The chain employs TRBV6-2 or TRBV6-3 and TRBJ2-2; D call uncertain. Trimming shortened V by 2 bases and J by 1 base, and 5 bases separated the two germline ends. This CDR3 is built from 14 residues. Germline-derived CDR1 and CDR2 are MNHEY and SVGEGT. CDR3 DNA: TGTGCCAGCAGTTACCTTTTGAACACCGGGGAGCTGTTTTTT. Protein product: CASSYLLNTGELFF.

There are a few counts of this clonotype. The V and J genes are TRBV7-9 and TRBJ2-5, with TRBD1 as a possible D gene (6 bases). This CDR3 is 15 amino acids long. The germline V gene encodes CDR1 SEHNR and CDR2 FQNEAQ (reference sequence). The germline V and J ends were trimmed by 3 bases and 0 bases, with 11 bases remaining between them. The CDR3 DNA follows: TGTGCCAGCAGCTTCCCCGGGACATACCAAGAGACCCAGTACTTC. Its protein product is CASSFPGTYQETQYF.

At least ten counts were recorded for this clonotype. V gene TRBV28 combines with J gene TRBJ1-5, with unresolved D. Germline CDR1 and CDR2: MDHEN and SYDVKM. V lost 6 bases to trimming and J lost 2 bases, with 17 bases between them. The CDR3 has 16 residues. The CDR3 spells CASSFERGARNQPQHF. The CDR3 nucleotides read TGTGCCAGCAGCTTCGAGCGGGGTGCCCGCAATCAGCCCCAGCATTTT.

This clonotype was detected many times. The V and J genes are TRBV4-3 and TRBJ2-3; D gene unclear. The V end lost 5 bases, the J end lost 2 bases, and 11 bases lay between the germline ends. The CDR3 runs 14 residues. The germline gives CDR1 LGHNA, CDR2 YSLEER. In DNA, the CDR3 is TGCGCCAGCAGCGTTGGGGAAAACACAGATACGCAGTATTTT. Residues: CASSVGENTDTQYF.

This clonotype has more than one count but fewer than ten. The CDR3 protein is CASSPRTEGKGYTF. DNA of the CDR3: TGTGCCAGCAGCCCCAGGACAGAAGGGAAAGGCTACACCTTC. V usage is TRBV9 and J usage is TRBJ1-2; perhaps TRBD1 as D (6 bases). With 4 bases removed from V and 8 bases from J, the gap between germline ends came to 18 bases. Germline CDR1 SGDLS, CDR2 YYNGEE. The CDR3 loop spans 14 amino acids.

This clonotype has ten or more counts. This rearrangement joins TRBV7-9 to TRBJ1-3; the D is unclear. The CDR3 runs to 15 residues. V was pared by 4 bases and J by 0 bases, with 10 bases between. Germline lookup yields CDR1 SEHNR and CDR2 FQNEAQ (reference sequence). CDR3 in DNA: TGTGCCAGCAGCTCATGGTCTGCCTCTGGAAACACCATATATTTT. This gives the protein CASSSWSASGNTIYF.

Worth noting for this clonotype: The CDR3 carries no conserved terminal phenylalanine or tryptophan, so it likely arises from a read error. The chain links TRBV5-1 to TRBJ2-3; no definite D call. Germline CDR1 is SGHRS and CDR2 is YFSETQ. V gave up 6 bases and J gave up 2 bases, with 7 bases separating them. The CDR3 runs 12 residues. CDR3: CASKLHTDTQYL. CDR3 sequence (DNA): TGCGCCAGCAAGTTACACACAGATACGCAGTATCTT.

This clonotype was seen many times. In nucleotides, the CDR3 is TGTGCCAGTAGTATAGAGGACTTGTCAACGCAGTATTTT. Amino acids: CASSIEDLSTQYF. The chain has TRBV19 and TRBJ2-3, with D possibly TRBD2 on 5 matching bases. The CDR3 length is 13 residues. The germline V gene has CDR1 LNHDA and CDR2 SQIVND (reference sequence). V was shortened by 0 bases and J by 9 bases, with 10 bases between the two germline ends.

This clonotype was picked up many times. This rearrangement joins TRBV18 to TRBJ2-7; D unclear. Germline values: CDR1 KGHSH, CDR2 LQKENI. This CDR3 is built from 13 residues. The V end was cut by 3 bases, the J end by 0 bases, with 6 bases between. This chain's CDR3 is CASSPSISYEQYF. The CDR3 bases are TGTGCCAGCTCACCTTCGATCTCCTACGAGCAGTACTTC.

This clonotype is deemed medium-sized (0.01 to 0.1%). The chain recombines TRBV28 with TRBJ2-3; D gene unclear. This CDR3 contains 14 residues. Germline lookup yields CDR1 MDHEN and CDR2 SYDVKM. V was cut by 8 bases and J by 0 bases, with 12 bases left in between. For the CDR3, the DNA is TGTGCCAGCCCCCCCGGCTCTAGCACAGATACGCAGTATTTT. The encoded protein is CASPPGSSTDTQYF.

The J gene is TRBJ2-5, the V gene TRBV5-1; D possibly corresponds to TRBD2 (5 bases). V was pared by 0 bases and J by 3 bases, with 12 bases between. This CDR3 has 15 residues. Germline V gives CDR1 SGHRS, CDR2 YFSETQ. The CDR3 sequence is CASSLARVHEETQYF. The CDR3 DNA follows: TGCGCCAGCAGCTTGGCGAGGGTACACGAAGAGACCCAGTACTTC.

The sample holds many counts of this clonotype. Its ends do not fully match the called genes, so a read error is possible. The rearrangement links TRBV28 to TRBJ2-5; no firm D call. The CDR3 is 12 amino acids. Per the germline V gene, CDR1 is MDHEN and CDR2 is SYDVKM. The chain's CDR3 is CASSPPGLPTDF. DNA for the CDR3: TGTGCCAGCAGTCCACCGGGCCTTCCCACCGACTTC.

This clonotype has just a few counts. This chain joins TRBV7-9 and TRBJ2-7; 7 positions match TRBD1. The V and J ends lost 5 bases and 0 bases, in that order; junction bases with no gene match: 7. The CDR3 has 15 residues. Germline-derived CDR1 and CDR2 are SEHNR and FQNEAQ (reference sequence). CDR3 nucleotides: TGTGCCAGCAGCATGACCCGGGACAGCTCCTACGAGCAGTACTTC. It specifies CASSMTRDSSYEQYF.

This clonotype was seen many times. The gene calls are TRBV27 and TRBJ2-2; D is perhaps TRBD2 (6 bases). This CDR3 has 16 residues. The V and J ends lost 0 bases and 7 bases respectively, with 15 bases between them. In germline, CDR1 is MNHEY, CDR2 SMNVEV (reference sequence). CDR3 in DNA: TGTGCCAGCAGTTTATCGGCGGGGAGGCTTAACGGGGAGCTGTTTTTT. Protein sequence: CASSLSAGRLNGELFF.

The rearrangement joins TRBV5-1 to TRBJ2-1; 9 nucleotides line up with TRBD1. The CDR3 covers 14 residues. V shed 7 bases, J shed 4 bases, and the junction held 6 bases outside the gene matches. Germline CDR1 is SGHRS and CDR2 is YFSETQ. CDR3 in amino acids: CASGSGTGYNEQFF. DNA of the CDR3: TGCGCCAGCGGCTCCGGGACAGGGTACAATGAGCAGTTCTTC. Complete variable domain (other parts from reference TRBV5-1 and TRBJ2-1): KAGVTQTPRYLIKTRGQQVTLSCSPISGHRSVSWYQQTPGQGLQFLFEYFSETQRNKGNFPGRFSGRQFSNSRSEMNVSTLELGDSALYLCASGSGTGYNEQFFGPGTRLTVL.

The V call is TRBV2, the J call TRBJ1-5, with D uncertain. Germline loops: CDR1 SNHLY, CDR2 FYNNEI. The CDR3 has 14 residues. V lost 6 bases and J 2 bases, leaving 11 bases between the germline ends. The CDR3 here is CASSAVVGNQPQHF. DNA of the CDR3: TGTGCCAGCAGCGCCGTAGTGGGCAATCAGCCCCAGCATTTT. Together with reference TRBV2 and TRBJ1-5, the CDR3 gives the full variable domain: EPEVTQTPSHQVTQMGQEVILRCVPISNHLYFYWYRQILGQKVEFLVSFYNNEISEKSEIFDDQFSVERPDGSNFTLKIRSTKLEDSAMYFCASSAVVGNQPQHFGDGTRLSIL.